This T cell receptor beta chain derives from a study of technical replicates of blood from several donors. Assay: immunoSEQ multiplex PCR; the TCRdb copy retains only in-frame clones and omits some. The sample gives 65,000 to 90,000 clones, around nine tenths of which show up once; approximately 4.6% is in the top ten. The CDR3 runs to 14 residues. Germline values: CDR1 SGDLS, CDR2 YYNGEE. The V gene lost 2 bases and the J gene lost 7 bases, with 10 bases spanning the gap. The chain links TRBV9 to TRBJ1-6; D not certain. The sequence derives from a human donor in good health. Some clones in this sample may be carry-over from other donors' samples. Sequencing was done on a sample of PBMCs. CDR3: CASSVQTFNSPLHF. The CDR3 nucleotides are TGTGCCAGCAGCGTTCAGACTTTCAATTCACCCCTCCACTTT.